This entry concerns a single TCR beta chain. The antigen it recognizes is unknown. No much larger clone exists at a distance of one base, and base qualities are not known. Trimming accounts for 3 bases at V and 10 bases at J, while the number of junction bases matched to no gene is 11. CDR1 and CDR2 are drawn from the germline V gene: KGHDR, SFDVKD. There are 15 amino acids in the CDR3, from cysteine to phenylalanine inclusive. This entry keeps only the CDR3 DNA: 45 bases, framed from base 1. TCRbeta CDR3 regions were amplified from genomic DNA using the immunoSEQ Assay, a bias-controlled multiplex PCR. The original pipeline was this. The number of nucleated cells in each sample was estimated from the amplification of reference gene primers within the assay. To quantify the absolute abundance of each unique TCRbeta CDR3 rearrangement, sequence reads were collapsed and filtered. For each sample, productive Simpson clonality was calculated by taking the square root of Simpson's diversity index across productive rearrangements. The source is immuneACCESS, and TCRdb retained only in-frame sequences with V and J called. Part of the clones is not carried over; for the studies checked, unresolved V genes explain less than half of this, and the remainder is unexplained. V and J calls and clone size are as listed in that table; D and trimming were resolved from the DNA. The sample table lists around 51,000 clones, about 86% of them with a count of one. The top ten clonotypes cover about 4% of the sample.

Each collaborating institution followed its own protocols to collect whole blood in K2EDTA tubes. For TCRbeta analysis, collaborators shipped samples in one of three forms: frozen whole blood, isolated PBMCs, or DNA extracted from either of those sample types. The data derive from a study of blood T cell repertoires in COVID-19 (dated by TCRdb to 2020 to 2022). Background for the entire study: Samples covering the acute and convalescent phases of COVID-19 were provided by collaborators in the United States, Italy and Spain. Where HLA class I and class II types were available, the types were taken from metadata supplied by the sample provider, not from assay-based typing. The prospective study material was composed of cDNA or gDNA derived from T cells, B-cell-depleted T cells, or PBMCs. Samples were obtained from the ongoing ImmuneRACE study (first 160 participants) and from approximately 1,200 subjects provided by 6 global collaborators. Deeply sampled blood TCRbeta repertoires from subjects exposed to, actively infected with, or recovered from COVID-19 were included in the dataset. The repertoires were made available in a free public database intended to serve as a resource for research on the immune response to SARS-CoV-2. The sample metadata nearly always contained a de-identified subject ID, COVID-19 status, age in years and sex. The full study reports these points: The quantity of clinical and demographic metadata differed by source and by participant and was supplied without curation.

This receptor was taken from a man of 80 years or more with active COVID-19. Sequencing used peripheral blood. The chain is assembled from TRBV24-1 and TRBJ1-1; 9 central nucleotides agree with TRBD1. DNA sequence: TGTGCCACCAGTGATCATCCGGGACAGGGAATTAGAGCTTTCTTT. This sequence encodes CATSDHPGQGIRAFF.